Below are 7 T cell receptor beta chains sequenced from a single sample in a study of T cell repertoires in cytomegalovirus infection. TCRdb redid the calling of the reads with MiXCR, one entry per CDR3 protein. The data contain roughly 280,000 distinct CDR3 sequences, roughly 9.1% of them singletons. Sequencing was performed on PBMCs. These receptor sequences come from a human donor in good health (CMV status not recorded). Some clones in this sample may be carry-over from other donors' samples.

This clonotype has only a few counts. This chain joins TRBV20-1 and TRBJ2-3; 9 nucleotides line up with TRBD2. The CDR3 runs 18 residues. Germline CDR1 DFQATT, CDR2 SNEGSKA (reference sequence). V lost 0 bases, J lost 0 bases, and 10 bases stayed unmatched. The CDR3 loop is CSARDGGSSGTSTDTQYF. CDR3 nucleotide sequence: TGCAGTGCTAGAGATGGGGGTTCTAGCGGGACTAGCACAGATACGCAGTATTTT.

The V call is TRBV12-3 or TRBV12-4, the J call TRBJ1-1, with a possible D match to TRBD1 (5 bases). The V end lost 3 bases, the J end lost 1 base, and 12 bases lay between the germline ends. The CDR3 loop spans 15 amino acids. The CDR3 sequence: CASSFGGKKNTEAFF. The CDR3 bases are TGTGCCAGCAGTTTTGGGGGGAAGAAGAACACTGAAGCTTTCTTT.

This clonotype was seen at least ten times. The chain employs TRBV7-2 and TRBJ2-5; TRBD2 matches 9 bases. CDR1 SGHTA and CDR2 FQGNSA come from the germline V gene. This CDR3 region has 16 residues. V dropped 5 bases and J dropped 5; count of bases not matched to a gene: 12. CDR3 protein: CASSAWGGGASETQYF. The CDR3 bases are TGTGCCAGCAGCGCCTGGGGCGGGGGGGCATCGGAGACCCAGTACTTC.

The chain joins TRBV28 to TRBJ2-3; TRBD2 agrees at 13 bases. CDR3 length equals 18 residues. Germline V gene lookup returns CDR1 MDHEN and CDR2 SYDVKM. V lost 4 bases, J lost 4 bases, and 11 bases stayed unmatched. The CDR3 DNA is TGTGCCAGCAGTTCGAGCACTAGCGGGAGGGCCATTTCAGATACGCAGTATTTT. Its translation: CASSSSTSGRAISDTQYF.

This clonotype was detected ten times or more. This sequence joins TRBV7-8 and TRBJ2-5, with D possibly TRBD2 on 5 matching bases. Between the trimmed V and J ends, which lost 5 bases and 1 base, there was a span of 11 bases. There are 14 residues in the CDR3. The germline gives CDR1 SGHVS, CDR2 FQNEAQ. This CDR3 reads CASSLDYRQETQYF. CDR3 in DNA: TGTGCCAGCAGCCTTGACTATCGCCAAGAGACCCAGTACTTC.

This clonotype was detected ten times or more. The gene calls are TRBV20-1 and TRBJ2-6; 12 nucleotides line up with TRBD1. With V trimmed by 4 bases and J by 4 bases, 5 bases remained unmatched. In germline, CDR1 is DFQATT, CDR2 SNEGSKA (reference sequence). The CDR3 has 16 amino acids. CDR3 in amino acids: CSATGTGGEGANVLTF. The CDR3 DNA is TGCAGTGCTACGGGGACAGGGGGCGAAGGGGCCAACGTCCTGACTTTC.

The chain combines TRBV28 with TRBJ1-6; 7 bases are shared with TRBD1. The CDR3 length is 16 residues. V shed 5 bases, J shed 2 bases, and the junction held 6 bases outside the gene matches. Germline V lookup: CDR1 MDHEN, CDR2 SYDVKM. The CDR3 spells CASSNHRGTYNSPLHF. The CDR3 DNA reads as TGTGCCAGCAGTAATCACAGGGGCACCTATAATTCACCCCTCCACTTT. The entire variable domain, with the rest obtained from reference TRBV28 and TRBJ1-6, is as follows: DVKVTQSSRYLVKRTGEKVFLECVQDMDHENMFWYRQDPGLGLRLIYFSYDVKMKEKGDIPEGYSVSREKKERFSLILESASTNQTSMYLCASSNHRGTYNSPLHFGNGTRLTVT.